A selection of T cell receptor beta chains follows, all from one sample in a study of T cell clonotyping in hematopoietic cell transplantation. Data came from immunoSEQ multiplex PCR; TCRdb stores just in-frame clones and leaves some out. The sample has roughly 20,000 clones, 85% to 90% seen once. Sequencing was performed on peripheral blood mononuclear cells, taken before stem cell transplant. Receptor source: a young man with biphenotypic leukemia. Some clones in this sample may be carry-over from other donors' samples. Both conserved end residues are part of each CDR3. A D gene is named only where the DNA matches it firmly. Clone size, where shown, is once, few, many, or a class for clones that have expanded.

V: TRBV7-9
size: few
J: TRBJ2-3
D: TRBD2
DNA: TGTGCCAGCAGTGCGTCCCAGCGGGAGGAATTAGATACGCAGTATTTT
CDR3: CASSASQREELDTQYF

V: TRBV30
size: NA
J: TRBJ2-5
D: NA
DNA: TGTGCCTGGAGAATTCGGGGTCGAGAGACCCAGTACTTC
CDR3: CAWRIRGRETQYF

V: TRBV19
size: NA
J: TRBJ2-7
D: NA
DNA: TGTGCCAGTAGTATAGATATGACCTACGAGCAGTACTTC
CDR3: CASSIDMTYEQYF

V: TRBV7-2
size: NA
J: TRBJ1-4
D: NA
DNA: TGTGCCAGCAGCCCGACCGGGGACGAAAAACTGTTTTTT
CDR3: CASSPTGDEKLFF

V: TRBV11-3
size: once
J: TRBJ1-1
D: NA
DNA: TGTGCCAGCACCCAGGAGATGAACACTGAAGCTTTCTTT
CDR3: CASTQEMNTEAFF

V: TRBV5-4
size: NA
J: TRBJ2-7
D: TRBD2
DNA: TGTGCCAGCAGCGGCGGGACTACCTCCTACGAGCAGTACTTC
CDR3: CASSGGTTSYEQYF

V: TRBV29-1
size: NA
J: TRBJ2-3
D: NA
DNA: TGCAGCGTTGACGCTTCAGGGCTAGACACAGATACGCAGTATTTT
CDR3: CSVDASGLDTDTQYF

V: TRBV7-6
size: medium-sized
J: TRBJ1-6
D: TRBD1
DNA: TGTGCCAGCAGCTCCTGGGACAGGGTGCCAACTAATTCACCCCTCCACTTT
CDR3: CASSSWDRVPTNSPLHF

V: TRBV11-3
size: NA
J: TRBJ2-7
D: TRBD2
DNA: TGTGCCAGCAGCTCGCTTGGGGGACTAGCCTCCTACGAGCAGTACTTC
CDR3: CASSSLGGLASYEQYF

V: TRBV10-3
size: once
J: TRBJ1-2
D: NA
DNA: TGTGCCATCAGCGGTCGAGGGGCGAACTATGGCTACACCTTC
CDR3: CAISGRGANYGYTF

V: TRBV6-6
size: NA
J: TRBJ2-1
D: TRBD2
DNA: TGTGCCAGCAGCGGACTCGGGGGGAGCTCCTACAATGAGCAGTTCTTC
CDR3: CASSGLGGSSYNEQFF

V: TRBV27
size: NA
J: TRBJ1-2
D: NA
DNA: TGTGCCGGCTCCACAACCCCGGACTATGGCTACACCTTC
CDR3: CAGSTTPDYGYTF

V: TRBV6-1
size: NA
J: TRBJ1-1
D: TRBD1
DNA: TGTGCCAGCAGGCCTGAACAGGGGGCTGGCACTGAAGCTTTCTTT
CDR3: CASRPEQGAGTEAFF

V: TRBV27
size: NA
J: TRBJ2-7
D: NA
DNA: TGTGCCAGCAGCGCCGGGTGGGTTAGCTCCTACGAGCAGTACTTC
CDR3: CASSAGWVSSYEQYF

V: TRBV30
size: NA
J: TRBJ1-1
D: NA
DNA: TGTGCCTGGACAACAGGGTCCCACACTGAAGCTTTCTTT
CDR3: CAWTTGSHTEAFF

V: TRBV29-1
size: NA
J: TRBJ1-1
D: NA
DNA: TGCAGTGGCTGGGGAGGGGAAGCTTTCTTT
CDR3: CSGWGGEAFF

V: TRBV7-2
size: NA
J: TRBJ2-7
D: TRBD2
DNA: TGTGCCAGCCAGAGGGAGGGGTCCTACGAGCAGTACTTC
CDR3: CASQREGSYEQYF

V: TRBV7-2
size: NA
J: TRBJ1-3
D: TRBD1
DNA: TGTGCCAGCAGCATAAGCTCGACAGGGTACTCTGGAAACACCATATATTTT
CDR3: CASSISSTGYSGNTIYF

V: TRBV19
size: NA
J: TRBJ2-1
D: NA
DNA: TGTGCCAGTAGTTCAGATCAGGGTAATAACGATGAGCAGTTCTTC
CDR3: CASSSDQGNNDEQFF

V: TRBV9
size: NA
J: TRBJ2-7
D: NA
DNA: TGTGCCAGCAGCCCAGGGGCTAGCTCCTACGAGCAGTACTTC
CDR3: CASSPGASSYEQYF

V: TRBV19
size: NA
J: TRBJ1-5
D: TRBD1
DNA: TGTGCCAGTAGTCCTCGGGGAGTAACAGGGGGTAAATTTAATCAGCCCCAGCATTTT
CDR3: CASSPRGVTGGKFNQPQHF

V: TRBV6-5
size: NA
J: TRBJ1-2
D: NA
DNA: TGTGCCAGCAGTTACTCTATGCTTGGGGTCGGCTACACCTTC
CDR3: CASSYSMLGVGYTF

V: TRBV19
size: NA
J: TRBJ1-1
D: NA
DNA: TGTGCCAGTAGTTTCACGAACACTGAAGCTTTCTTT
CDR3: CASSFTNTEAFF

V: TRBV7-3
size: NA
J: TRBJ1-2
D: NA
DNA: TGTGCCAGCAGCCCCTCAGTTGGTGCCGGCTACACCTTC
CDR3: CASSPSVGAGYTF

V: TRBV2
size: NA
J: TRBJ2-1
D: NA
DNA: TGTGCCAGCAGTCCGACAGGATCGAGCGGGCAGTTCTTC
CDR3: CASSPTGSSGQFF

V: TRBV29-1
size: NA
J: TRBJ1-4
D: NA
DNA: TGCAGCGGACAAACAGGGTCGACTAATGAAAAACTGTTTTTT
CDR3: CSGQTGSTNEKLFF

V: TRBV29-1
size: NA
J: TRBJ2-6
D: NA
DNA: TGCAGCGTTGAGATTCATGTAATGGGTACTGGGGCCAACGTCCTGACTTTC
CDR3: CSVEIHVMGTGANVLTF

V: TRBV6-5
size: NA
J: TRBJ2-1
D: NA
DNA: TGTGCCAGCAGGGGGACCTACAATGAGCAGTTCTTC
CDR3: CASRGTYNEQFF

V: TRBV19
size: NA
J: TRBJ1-2
D: NA
DNA: TGTGCCAGTACCCCCGGGGGCTATGGCTACACCTTC
CDR3: CASTPGGYGYTF

V: TRBV9
size: NA
J: TRBJ2-2
D: NA
DNA: TGTGCCAGCAGCGTAGCGTCAGCCTACACCGGGGAGCTGTTTTTT
CDR3: CASSVASAYTGELFF

V: TRBV7-2
size: once
J: TRBJ2-5
D: NA
DNA: TGTGCCAGCAGCTTAAGTTCAGGGACGGCACAAGAGACCCAGTACTTC
CDR3: CASSLSSGTAQETQYF

V: TRBV14
size: few
J: TRBJ2-2
D: TRBD1
DNA: TGTGCCAGTGGCCGGGACAGGGGCCTTACCGGGGAGCTGTTTTTT
CDR3: CASGRDRGLTGELFF

V: TRBV6-1
size: NA
J: TRBJ1-5
D: NA
DNA: TGTGCCAGCAGTGTCTGGCAGTTGGATCAGCCCCAGCATTTT
CDR3: CASSVWQLDQPQHF

V: TRBV7-3
size: NA
J: TRBJ2-3
D: NA
DNA: TGTGCCAGCAGCCAATGGACTAACACAGATACGCAGTATTTT
CDR3: CASSQWTNTDTQYF

V: TRBV2
size: NA
J: TRBJ2-7
D: NA
DNA: TGTGCCAGCGGCGCACCTCAATCAGGGGACCCGGAGGAGCAGTACTTC
CDR3: CASGAPQSGDPEEQYF

V: TRBV30
size: NA
J: TRBJ2-3
D: NA
DNA: TGTGCCTGGAGTCCGTGGGGCACAGATACGCAGTATTTT
CDR3: CAWSPWGTDTQYF

V: TRBV5-1
size: NA
J: TRBJ1-1
D: NA
DNA: TGCGCCAGCAGCAGTATGGCAGGGGAAGCTTTCTTT
CDR3: CASSSMAGEAFF

V: TRBV27
size: once
J: TRBJ2-1
D: TRBD2
DNA: TGTGCCAGCAGTTCCCTAGCGGGGATGAGCTCCTACAATGAGCAGTTCTTC
CDR3: CASSSLAGMSSYNEQFF

V: TRBV5-6
size: NA
J: TRBJ2-2
D: NA
DNA: TGTGCCAGCAGCGAAACGATCGACAGGGAGGACACCGGGGAGCTGTTTTTT
CDR3: CASSETIDREDTGELFF

V: TRBV2
size: NA
J: TRBJ1-1
D: NA
DNA: TGTGCCAGCAGTTCTCGATCGACGGGGGCGAACACTGAAGCTTTCTTT
CDR3: CASSSRSTGANTEAFF

V: TRBV9
size: few
J: TRBJ2-5
D: NA
DNA: TGTGCCAGCAGCGTAGGGGGAGAGACCCAGTACTTC
CDR3: CASSVGGETQYF

V: TRBV6-1
size: NA
J: TRBJ1-1
D: TRBD1
DNA: TGTGCCAGCAGTGAGGGTATTATGGGACAGACTGAAGCTTTCTTT
CDR3: CASSEGIMGQTEAFF

V: TRBV7-6
size: NA
J: TRBJ2-2
D: NA
DNA: TGTGCCAGCAGTCGGACGGTCTTCTCGGACACCGGGGAGCTGTTTTTT
CDR3: CASSRTVFSDTGELFF

V: TRBV7-2
size: NA
J: TRBJ2-7
D: NA
DNA: TGTGCCAGCAGCTTAGGATCCCCAACAATAACCTACGAGCAGTACTTC
CDR3: CASSLGSPTITYEQYF

V: TRBV9
size: NA
J: TRBJ2-3
D: TRBD2
DNA: TGTGCCAGCAGCGTAGTGGCGGGAGGTGTTCGGGGGACGCAGTATTTT
CDR3: CASSVVAGGVRGTQYF

V: TRBV2
size: NA
J: TRBJ1-1
D: NA
DNA: TGTGCCAGCAGACCACAGCGGGACGCTTTCTTT
CDR3: CASRPQRDAFF

V: TRBV5-1
size: once
J: TRBJ1-4
D: NA
DNA: TGCGCCAGCAGCTTGTCGGACGGTCACGGGGAAAAACTGTTTTTT
CDR3: CASSLSDGHGEKLFF

V: TRBV4-3
size: NA
J: TRBJ2-7
D: NA
DNA: TGCGCCAGCAGCCAAGTAGCCCGACAGGCAAACTACGAGCAGTACTTC
CDR3: CASSQVARQANYEQYF

V: TRBV19
size: NA
J: TRBJ1-4
D: NA
DNA: TGTGCCACGCAAACCCGGGGAACTAATGAAAAACTGTTTTTT
CDR3: CATQTRGTNEKLFF

V: TRBV2
size: NA
J: TRBJ1-1
D: NA
DNA: TGTGCCAGCAGCCTAAGCGGTAGTCGTGACACTGAAGCTTTCTTT
CDR3: CASSLSGSRDTEAFF

V: TRBV6-1
size: NA
J: TRBJ2-1
D: NA
DNA: TGTGCCAGCAACTTACTAAATCGGAATGAGCAGTTCTTC
CDR3: CASNLLNRNEQFF

V: TRBV19
size: NA
J: TRBJ2-7
D: TRBD1
DNA: TGTGCCAGTGGGATGGTGACAGGGTACGAGCAGTACTTC
CDR3: CASGMVTGYEQYF

V: TRBV20-1
size: NA
J: TRBJ1-3
D: NA
DNA: TGCAGTGCTAGCCGCCGGAACACCATATATTTT
CDR3: CSASRRNTIYF

V: TRBV4-1
size: NA
J: TRBJ2-7
D: NA
DNA: TGCGCCAGCAGCCAGAAGACTACAGCTTACGAGCAGTACTTC
CDR3: CASSQKTTAYEQYF

V: TRBV6-5
size: NA
J: TRBJ2-1
D: TRBD1
DNA: TGTGCCAGCACTTCCAGGGGGTTTGAGCAGTTCTTC
CDR3: CASTSRGFEQFF

V: TRBV5-8
size: NA
J: TRBJ2-5
D: NA
DNA: TGTGCCAGCAGCCCACTTTACAGAGAAGAGACCCAGTACTTC
CDR3: CASSPLYREETQYF

V: TRBV7-2
size: NA
J: TRBJ2-7
D: NA
DNA: TGTGCCAGCAGCTTCAGTGGCCCCAGCTCCTACGAGCAGTACTTC
CDR3: CASSFSGPSSYEQYF

V: TRBV7-9
size: NA
J: TRBJ2-7
D: TRBD2
DNA: TGTGCCAGCAGCTTTTCTAGCGGGCTGACCGCCTACGAGCAGTACTTC
CDR3: CASSFSSGLTAYEQYF

V: TRBV27
size: NA
J: TRBJ1-4
D: NA
DNA: TGTGCCAGCAGTTTACGAGGGTCTAATGAAAAACTGTTTTTT
CDR3: CASSLRGSNEKLFF

V: TRBV5-6
size: NA
J: TRBJ2-5
D: NA
DNA: TGTGCCAGCAGTACGAGGGGGACCCAGTACTTC
CDR3: CASSTRGTQYF